This T cell receptor (beta chain) was identified in a study of CD8+CD57+ T cells in acquired aplastic anemia. Many counts were recorded for this clonotype. From germline, CDR1 is SGHNT and CDR2 YENEEA. The V gene lost 2 bases and the J gene lost 5 bases, with 4 bases spanning the gap. The CDR3 runs 12 residues. The template for TCR beta VDJ and CDR3 sequence profiling was genomic DNA. TCRdb re-called the reads through MiXCR, storing one row per CDR3 protein. This table has approximately 200,000 distinct CDR3 sequences, around half appearing once. The specimen sequenced was sorted CD4+, CD8+, or CD8+CD57+ T cells (not recorded which) from PBMCs. The source of this sequence is a human donor in good health, serving as a control. This sequence joins TRBV11-3 and TRBJ2-1, with D uncertain. CDR3 region: CASSLWNNEQFF. The CDR3 DNA sequence: TGTGCCAGCAGCTTATGGAACAATGAGCAGTTCTTC.